This TCR beta chain appears in the sequencing data of a study of blood T cell repertoires in COVID-19. At the level of the study: PBMCs, B-cell-depleted T cells, or T cells were the source of the cDNA or gDNA that made up the material.

Generated by immunoSEQ multiplex PCR, the TCRdb table keeps only in-frame clones and is missing some. The repertoire holds some 95,000 clones, with 70% to 90% as singletons. Germline V CDR1 and CDR2: SGHRS, YFSETQ. This CDR3 spans 15 amino acids. Trimming removed 6 bases at V and 0 bases at J, with 15 bases between. This clone was seen just once. The receptor was derived from a man aged 70-80 years with acute or convalescent COVID-19. The chain is built from TRBV5-1 and TRBJ1-1; D is perhaps TRBD1 (5 bases). Sequencing input: peripheral blood. CDR3: CASTDRAGMNTEAFF. CDR3 nucleotides: TGCGCCAGCACCGACCGGGCAGGGATGAACACTGAAGCTTTCTTT.